The 11 T cell receptor beta chains given below trace back to one sample, sequenced in a study of blood T cell repertoires in COVID-19. Assay: immunoSEQ multiplex PCR; the TCRdb copy retains only in-frame clones and omits some. The sample lists 300,000 to 400,000 clones, around 87% occurring once. Sequencing was performed on peripheral blood. Receptors were obtained from a woman aged 45-65 years who had recovered from COVID-19.

The chain uses TRBV28 and TRBJ1-4; D ambiguous. V was trimmed by 7 bases and J by 0 bases, leaving 12 bases between them. The germline V gene encodes CDR1 MDHEN and CDR2 SYDVKM. This CDR3 is built from 15 residues. The CDR3, as DNA: TGTGCCAGCATCAACCCCGGGGCAACTAATGAAAAACTGTTTTTT. Translation gives CASINPGATNEKLFF.

The chain has TRBV11-2 and TRBJ1-6; 8 positions match TRBD1. CDR1 is SGHAT, CDR2 FQNNGV, per germline. Trimming removed 1 base from V and 8 bases from J; junction bases left unmatched: 7. CDR3 length equals 16 residues. The CDR3 protein is CASSLVGGTGHSPLHF. The CDR3 coding sequence is TGTGCCAGCAGCTTAGTGGGCGGGACAGGTCATTCACCCCTCCACTTT.

The V call is TRBV5-1, the J call TRBJ1-2; 7 bases are a match to TRBD1. V was clipped by 4 bases and J by 4 bases; unmatched bases: 10. CDR1 is SGHRS and CDR2 is YFSETQ in the germline V gene. There are 15 residues in the CDR3. The DNA of the CDR3 is TGCGCCAGCAGCCCGGGGACAGAGGGAGTCTATGGCTACACCTTC. This sequence encodes CASSPGTEGVYGYTF.

The V call is TRBV18, the J call TRBJ1-2; D gene ambiguous. Trimming removed 2 bases from V and 3 bases from J, with 16 bases in between. The CDR3 length is 16 residues. Germline CDR1 is KGHSH and CDR2 is LQKENI. DNA of the CDR3: TGTGCCAGCTCACCAAGTAGGGCCGGGGTAGACTATGGCTACACCTTC. Encoded protein: CASSPSRAGVDYGYTF.

This clone has just one count. The CDR3 sequence: CASSPVAEYNEQFF. CDR3 nucleotide sequence: TGTGCCAGCTCACCAGTTGCGGAATACAATGAGCAGTTCTTC. The genes are TRBV18 and TRBJ2-1; D gene uncertain. Germline V gives CDR1 KGHSH, CDR2 LQKENI. V was shortened by 2 bases and J by 4 bases, with 9 bases between the two germline ends. The CDR3 has 14 amino acids.

The chain employs TRBV28 and TRBJ1-6, with 9 bases fitting TRBD1. Trimming took 4 bases from V and 8 from J; bases not matched to a gene: 6. The germline CDR1 and CDR2 sequences are MDHEN and SYDVKM. The CDR3 is 15 residues long. The CDR3 bases are TGTGCCAGCAGTTATTCCAGACAGGGGGATTCACCCCTCCACTTT. It encodes CASSYSRQGDSPLHF.

The chain couples TRBV3-1 (or the pseudogene TRBV3-2) to TRBJ1-1; 10 bases line up with TRBD1. The CDR3 runs 18 residues. The J segment lost 8 bases and the V segment lost 4 bases, leaving 19 bases of the junction unmatched. Germline V gives CDR1 LGHDT, CDR2 YNNKEL (reference sequence). DNA of the CDR3: TGTGCCAGCAGCCGCTCGTGGACAGGGACAGGGGATCTAACCGAAGCTTTCTTT. Protein sequence: CASSRSWTGTGDLTEAFF.

The chain links TRBV5-1 to TRBJ2-3; D is perhaps TRBD2 (5 bases). Germline CDR1 reads SGHRS; CDR2 reads YFSETQ. This CDR3 comprises 15 residues. The germline V and J ends were trimmed by 4 bases and 5 bases, with 17 bases remaining between them. The CDR3 spells CASSTREPLGDTQYF. The DNA of the CDR3 is TGCGCCAGCAGCACCCGGGAACCCCTGGGAGATACGCAGTATTTT.

The gene calls are TRBV5-4 and TRBJ2-3; TRBD1 aligns across 10 bases. Looked up from germline, CDR1 is SGHNT and CDR2 is YYREEE (reference sequence). The J segment lost 2 bases and the V segment lost 3 bases, leaving 6 bases of the junction unmatched. This CDR3 comprises 16 residues. Here the CDR3 reads CASSSPGQGPTDTQYF. CDR3 sequence (DNA): TGTGCCAGCAGCTCCCCGGGACAGGGGCCCACAGATACGCAGTATTTT.

The CDR3 DNA follows: TGTGCCAGCAGTGAAGCGTTGGTCCCAGGGGTAGGCGGCTACACCTTC. Protein: CASSEALVPGVGGYTF. The chain joins TRBV2 to TRBJ1-2; D might be TRBD1 (6 bases). Germline loops: CDR1 SNHLY, CDR2 FYNNEI. CDR3 length: 16 residues. The V gene lost 0 bases and the J gene lost 8 bases, with 19 bases spanning the gap.

The chain combines TRBV4-1 with TRBJ2-2, with D possibly matching TRBD2 (7 bases). CDR3 size: 16 residues. Germline assignment: CDR1 MGHRA and CDR2 YSYEKL. V shed 0 bases and J shed 6 bases, with 14 bases lying between them. The CDR3 sequence: CASSQDWGGHAGELFF. The CDR3 DNA reads as TGCGCCAGCAGCCAAGATTGGGGGGGGCACGCCGGGGAGCTGTTTTTT.